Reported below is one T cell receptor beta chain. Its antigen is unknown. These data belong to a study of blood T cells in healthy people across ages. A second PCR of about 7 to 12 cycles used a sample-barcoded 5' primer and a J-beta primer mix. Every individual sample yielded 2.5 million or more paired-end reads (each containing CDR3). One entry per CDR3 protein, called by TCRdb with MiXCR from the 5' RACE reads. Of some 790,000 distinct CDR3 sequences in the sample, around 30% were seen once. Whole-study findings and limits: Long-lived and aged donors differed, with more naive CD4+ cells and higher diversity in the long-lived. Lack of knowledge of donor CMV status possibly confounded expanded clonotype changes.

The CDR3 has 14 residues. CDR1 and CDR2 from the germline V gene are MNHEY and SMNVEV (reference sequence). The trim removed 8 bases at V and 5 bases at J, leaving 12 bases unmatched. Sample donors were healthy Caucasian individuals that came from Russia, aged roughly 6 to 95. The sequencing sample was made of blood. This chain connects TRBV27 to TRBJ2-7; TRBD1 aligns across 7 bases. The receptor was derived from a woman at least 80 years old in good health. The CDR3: CASQKTGPLHEQYF. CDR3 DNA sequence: TGTGCCAGCCAAAAGACAGGGCCGCTCCACGAGCAGTACTTC.